The TCR beta chain under discussion was sequenced for a study of T cells in Graves' hyperthyroidism and ophthalmopathy. Study results and limitations: In the blood, most expanded thyroid clonotypes above 0.001 appeared as well. Classification by a 13 V-J model distinguished ophthalmopathy from stable hyperthyroidism.

The CDR3 regions of TCR beta were amplified from RNA transcripts. HTBI primers were the set used in a first-round RT-PCR of the TCR CDR3. TCRdb fed the multiplex PCR reads into MiXCR, producing one record per CDR3 protein. In the table there are 37,000 or so distinct CDR3 sequences, 50% to 55% of which are singletons. A NOSPECS grade of at least 4, a Clinical Activity Score of at least 3 and duration under 3 months were recorded in ophthalmopathy patients. Each 10 ml fresh peripheral blood draw supplied the PBMCs. This CDR3 has 11 amino acids. The germline V and J ends were trimmed by 7 bases and 6 bases, with 13 bases remaining between them. Germline CDR1 and CDR2: SQVTM and ANQGSEA. With regard to this clonotype: Its cognate antigen is unknown.

The V call is TRBV29-1, the J call TRBJ2-7; D might be TRBD2 (6 bases). The sequence came from a man in his forties or fifties with Graves' ophthalmopathy. The source material was blood. DNA of the CDR3: TGCAGCGCTTGGAGGGGCGGCGAGCAGTACTTC. This translates into CSAWRGGEQYF.